Listed here are 3 T cell receptor beta chains from one sample, sequenced in a study of blood T cells in healthy people across ages. The use of a sample-barcoded 5' primer and a J-beta primer mix characterized a second PCR of roughly 7 to 12 cycles. In TCRdb, the 5' RACE reads were re-called with MiXCR into one record per CDR3 protein. The data hold about 1 million distinct CDR3 sequences, with under 55% observed a single time. Sequencing input: blood. These receptors originate from a woman aged 55-70 years in good health.

The chain combines TRBV28 with TRBJ2-1; D is undetermined. This CDR3 is 14 amino acids long. Between the trimmed V and J ends, which lost 2 bases and 3 bases, there was a span of 8 bases. Germline CDR1 is MDHEN and CDR2 is SYDVKM. The CDR3 nucleotides are TGTGCCAGCAGTTTAGACAAGGGCTACAATGAGCAGTTCTTC. Its protein is CASSLDKGYNEQFF.

The rearrangement uses TRBV6-5 and TRBJ2-1, with 10 nucleotides matching TRBD1. Germline CDR1 and CDR2: MNHEY and SVGAGI. CDR3 length: 15 amino acids. V gave up 2 bases and J gave up 5 bases; unmatched junction bases: 3. As DNA, the CDR3 is TGTGCCAGCAGTTACCGGACAGGGGGAAACAATGAGCAGTTCTTC. Protein product: CASSYRTGGNNEQFF.

The chain employs TRBV7-8 and TRBJ2-1; 8 bases align to TRBD2. There are 16 residues in the CDR3. Trimming at V came to 2 bases and at J to 6 bases, leaving 9 bases not matched to a gene. Germline V gene lookup returns CDR1 SGHVS and CDR2 FQNEAQ. The CDR3 is CASSLLLPAGANEQFF. For the CDR3, the DNA is TGTGCCAGCAGCTTATTATTACCAGCGGGAGCCAATGAGCAGTTCTTC.